The source of this T cell receptor (beta chain) is a study of chemoradiotherapy in HPV16-positive cancers. Turning to the study itself: Candidate HPV-specific T-cell clones and common TCR motifs came from functional assays in a couple of HPV16-positive patients.

Germline V lookup: CDR1 MRHNA, CDR2 SNTAGT. Deletions cut 2 bases from V and 5 bases from J, with 15 bases between. CDR3 length: 16 amino acids. Study-level findings and limits: For HPV16-positive patients, expanding HPV-responsive T cells associated with longer recurrence-free survival. Candidate HPV-specific clones and E7-related TCR motifs grew in tumor during treatment.

Details on this clone: What it binds is unknown.

Libraries were prepared by immunoSEQ multiplex PCR; TCRdb keeps only in-frame clonotypes and omits some of them. The table records some 4,700 clones, 65% to 85% of them present only once. The sequenced sample was tumor tissue, obtained from a patient who underwent chemoradiotherapy. V usage is TRBV6-4 and J usage is TRBJ2-2, with a possible D match to TRBD2 (5 bases). The sequence derives from a human donor with HPV-associated anogenital cancer. The DNA of the CDR3 is TGTGCCAGCAGTGACAGAGCTATGAGGGATACCGGGGAGCTGTTTTTT. Encoded protein: CASSDRAMRDTGELFF.